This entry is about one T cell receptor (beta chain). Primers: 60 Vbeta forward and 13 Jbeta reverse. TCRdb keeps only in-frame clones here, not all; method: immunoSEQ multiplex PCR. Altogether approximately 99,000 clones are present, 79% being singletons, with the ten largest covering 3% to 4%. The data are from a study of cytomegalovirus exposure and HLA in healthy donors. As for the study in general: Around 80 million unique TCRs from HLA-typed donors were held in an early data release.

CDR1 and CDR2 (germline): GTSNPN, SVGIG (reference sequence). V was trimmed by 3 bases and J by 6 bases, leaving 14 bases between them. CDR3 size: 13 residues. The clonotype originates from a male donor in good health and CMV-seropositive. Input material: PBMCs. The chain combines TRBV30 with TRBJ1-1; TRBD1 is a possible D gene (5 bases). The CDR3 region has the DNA TGTGCCTGGAGGCATGCGCGGGGCGCTGAAGCTTTCTTT. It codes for CAWRHARGAEAFF. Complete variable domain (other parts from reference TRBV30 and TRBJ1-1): SQTIHQWPATLVQPVGSPLSLECTVEGTSNPNLYWYRQAAGRGLQLLFYSVGIGQISSEVPQNLSASRPQDRQFILSSKKLLLSDSGFYLCAWRHARGAEAFFGQGTRLTVV.